Below are 27 T cell receptor beta chains sequenced from a single sample in a study of blood T cells in healthy people across ages. Using a J-beta primer mix together with a sample-barcoded 5' primer, a second PCR was run for roughly 6 to 12 cycles. TCRdb processed the 5' RACE reads anew with MiXCR; each CDR3 protein has one entry. The data show 1.5 million to 2 million distinct CDR3 sequences, roughly 49% seen once. Sequenced material: blood. Receptors were obtained from a woman aged 40 to 50 in good health.

This chain connects TRBV4-1 to TRBJ2-7, with a possible D match to TRBD2 (5 bases). The CDR3 totals 16 residues. Looked up from germline, CDR1 is MGHRA and CDR2 is YSYEKL. The germline V and J ends were trimmed by 1 base and 0 bases, with 13 bases remaining between them. CDR3 in DNA: TGCGCCAGCAGCCAAGGGAGGCAGTCCGACTCCTACGAGCAGTACTTC. Its protein is CASSQGRQSDSYEQYF.

The gene calls are TRBV5-1 and TRBJ2-3; D uncertain. Trimming took off 0 bases at V and 6 bases at J, with 17 bases between the two ends. CDR3 length: 16 amino acids. Germline CDR1 reads SGHRS; CDR2 reads YFSETQ. The DNA of the CDR3 is TGCGCCAGCAGCTTGGATGGTCGGGCCGTCACGGATACGCAGTATTTT. Protein: CASSLDGRAVTDTQYF. The full variable domain, its missing parts supplied by reference TRBV5-1 and TRBJ2-3, is KAGVTQTPRYLIKTRGQQVTLSCSPISGHRSVSWYQQTPGQGLQFLFEYFSETQRNKGNFPGRFSGRQFSNSRSEMNVSTLELGDSALYLCASSLDGRAVTDTQYFGPGTRLTVL.

The sample holds a few counts of this clonotype. This rearrangement joins TRBV12-5 to TRBJ2-5; TRBD1 aligns across 8 bases. The CDR3 runs 15 residues. The V segment lost 4 bases and the J segment 4 bases; nucleotides outside the gene matches: 8. Germline-derived CDR1 and CDR2 are LGHNT and FRNRAP. CDR3 residues: CASGSPQGGRETQYF. CDR3 sequence (DNA): TGTGCTAGTGGTTCGCCACAGGGGGGTAGAGAGACCCAGTACTTC.

This chain joins TRBV20-1 and TRBJ2-3; D possibly corresponds to TRBD1 (6 bases). V lost 0 bases, J lost 1 base, and 11 bases lay in between. CDR1 and CDR2 (germline): DFQATT, SNEGSKA (reference sequence). The CDR3 contains 15 residues. The CDR3 DNA reads as TGCAGTGCTAGAGATAGTACAGGGCGCACAGATACGCAGTATTTT. Translated: CSARDSTGRTDTQYF.

The chain joins TRBV4-3 to TRBJ2-5; the D is unclear. CDR1 is LGHNA, CDR2 YSLEER, per germline. V lost 0 bases and J 2 bases, leaving 10 bases between the germline ends. The CDR3 covers 15 residues. Here the CDR3 reads CASSQERLSQETQYF. The DNA for the CDR3 is TGCGCCAGCAGCCAAGAGAGACTCTCTCAAGAGACCCAGTACTTC.

In its sample, this clonotype was seen a few times. The CDR3 nucleotides read TGTGCCAGCAGCACCACAGCCCCCTACAATGAGCAGTTCTTC. Translated, it gives CASSTTAPYNEQFF. The V call is TRBV11-2, the J call TRBJ2-1; D call uncertain. The V gene lost 5 bases and the J gene lost 2 bases, with 10 bases spanning the gap. CDR1 and CDR2 (germline): SGHAT, FQNNGV. The CDR3 sequence is 14 residues long.

CDR3 sequence reads: CASSRNVDRGNEQFF. The CDR3 coding sequence is TGTGCCAGCAGCAGAAACGTCGACAGGGGCAATGAGCAGTTCTTC. V and J are TRBV11-3 and TRBJ2-1, with 8 bases identical to TRBD1. The CDR3 contains 15 residues. Trimming at V came to 5 bases and at J to 6 bases, leaving 9 bases not matched to a gene. CDR1 is SGHNT and CDR2 is YENEEA in the germline V gene. The full variable domain, in which reference TRBV11-3 and TRBJ2-1 provide the parts outside the CDR3, is EAGVVQSPRYKIIEKKQPVAFWCNPISGHNTLYWYLQNLGQGPELLIRYENEEAVDDSQLPKDRFSAERLKGVDSTLKIQPAELGDSAVYLCASSRNVDRGNEQFFGPGTRLTVL.

The J gene is TRBJ2-7, the V gene TRBV6-5, with 8 bases matching TRBD1. V lost 6 bases, J lost 0 bases, and 7 bases stayed unmatched. The germline gives CDR1 MNHEY, CDR2 SVGAGI. CDR3 size: 15 residues. CDR3 nucleotides: TGTGCCAGCAGAGCACAGGGGGAAAGCTCCTACGAGCAGTACTTC. This codes for CASRAQGESSYEQYF.

About this clonotype itself: At one end, the junction sequence differs from germline, possibly due to a read error. The V and J genes are TRBV5-6 and TRBJ2-7; weak D call: TRBD1 (5 bases). Germline CDR1 SGHDT, CDR2 YYEEEE. The CDR3 has 14 amino acids. The CDR3 here is CTSRRLTGSYEQYF. DNA for the CDR3: TGTACCAGCAGAAGGTTAACAGGCTCCTACGAGCAGTACTTC.

This chain connects TRBV29-1 to TRBJ2-3; D remains ambiguous. Germline lookup yields CDR1 SQVTM and CDR2 ANQGSEA. The V end lost 0 bases, the J end lost 3 bases, and 7 bases lay between the germline ends. The CDR3 consists of 13 residues. The CDR3 DNA reads TGCAGCGTTGAAGATTTCGGGACAGATACGCAGTATTTT. It translates to CSVEDFGTDTQYF.

The chain links TRBV18 to TRBJ2-1, with TRBD1 matching 10 bases. Germline CDR1 is KGHSH and CDR2 is LQKENI. V dropped 3 bases and J dropped 5; count of bases not matched to a gene: 13. CDR3 length: 18 residues. The CDR3 is CASSPALIRDRGDNEQFF. As DNA, the CDR3 is TGTGCCAGCTCACCCGCTTTGATTCGGGACAGGGGTGACAATGAGCAGTTCTTC.

This clonotype was detected only a few times. V usage is TRBV28 and J usage is TRBJ2-5, with TRBD2 matching 7 bases. Unmatched junction bases numbered 7, after V lost 8 bases and J lost 1 base. The CDR3 is 14 residues long. Germline-derived CDR1 and CDR2 are MDHEN and SYDVKM. The CDR3 protein is CASVPGGPQETQYF. Here the CDR3 DNA reads TGTGCCAGCGTCCCGGGGGGACCCCAAGAGACCCAGTACTTC.

The rearrangement uses TRBV29-1 and TRBJ2-1, with 8 positions matching TRBD1. The J call is in doubt because the DNA end fits TRBJ2-7 better. Germline loops: CDR1 SQVTM, CDR2 ANQGSEA. The CDR3 runs to 13 residues. Here the CDR3 DNA reads TGCAGCGTTGACAGGGGGCGCAACAATGAGCAGTACTTC. Translated, it gives CSVDRGRNNEQYF.

In its sample, this clonotype was seen once. J is TRBJ2-3 and V is TRBV14; 11 bases map to TRBD2. V was clipped by 3 bases and J by 2 bases; unmatched bases: 7. The germline CDR1 and CDR2 sequences are SGHDN and FVKESK. The CDR3 consists of 17 residues. CDR3: CASSQRRLAGTTDTQYF. The CDR3 nucleotides are TGTGCCAGCAGCCAGAGGAGACTAGCGGGGACCACAGATACGCAGTATTTT.

This chain connects TRBV12-3 or TRBV12-4 to TRBJ2-3; TRBD2 agrees at 14 bases. This CDR3 has 20 residues. Trimming at V came to 6 bases and at J to 2 bases, leaving 16 bases not matched to a gene. CDR3 amino acids: CASSPSTSGGADLFTDTQYF. In nucleotides, the CDR3 is TGTGCCAGCAGCCCGTCGACTAGCGGGGGGGCCGATTTATTCACAGATACGCAGTATTTT.

V and J are TRBV29-1 and TRBJ1-2; 7 bases map to TRBD1. In germline, CDR1 is SQVTM, CDR2 ANQGSEA. This CDR3 is 15 amino acids long. Unmatched junction bases numbered 10, after V lost 3 bases and J lost 3 bases. CDR3 loop: CSVDKRQGEDYGYTF. The CDR3 nucleotides read TGCAGCGTTGACAAAAGACAGGGCGAGGACTATGGCTACACCTTC.

The chain combines TRBV5-1 with TRBJ2-7; D possibly uses TRBD1 or TRBD2 (5 bases each). This CDR3 is built from 14 residues. Trimming removed 5 bases from V and 3 bases from J, with 15 bases in between. Per germline, CDR1 SGHRS and CDR2 YFSETQ. CDR3 DNA: TGCGCCAGCAGGGTCCCGGGACGCGGCTACGAGCAGTACTTC. The encoded protein is CASRVPGRGYEQYF.

CDR3 protein: CASSENWDSSYEQYF. The CDR3 DNA is TGTGCCAGCAGTGAAAACTGGGACAGCTCCTACGAGCAGTACTTC. The J gene is TRBJ2-7, the V gene TRBV6-1; 7 bases line up with TRBD1. After removal of 2 bases from V and 0 bases from J, the junction contained 4 bases not matched to a gene. Germline V gene lookup returns CDR1 MNHNS and CDR2 SASEGT. The CDR3 is made up of 15 amino acids.

Of note for this clonotype: Sequence at one end of the junction differs from germline and may be a read error. This sequence joins TRBV4-1 and TRBJ2-3; 9 nucleotides agree with TRBD2. This CDR3 comprises 19 residues. Germline loops: CDR1 MGHRA, CDR2 YSYEKL. CDR3 loop: CASGQDPLAGQTRGDTQYF. The CDR3 coding sequence is TGCGCCAGCGGCCAAGATCCCCTAGCGGGGCAAACCAGGGGAGATACGCAGTATTTT.

The rearrangement uses TRBV28 and TRBJ1-4, with TRBD1 identical over 7 bases. The V segment lost 2 bases and the J segment 13 bases; nucleotides outside the gene matches: 7. Germline V gives CDR1 MDHEN, CDR2 SYDVKM. The CDR3 has 13 residues. Here the CDR3 reads CASSLTGQTALFF. In nucleotides, the CDR3 is TGTGCCAGCAGTTTAACGGGACAGACGGCACTGTTTTTT.

The V call is TRBV7-2, the J call TRBJ1-5, with 10 nucleotides matching TRBD1. In germline, CDR1 is SGHTA, CDR2 FQGNSA. The CDR3 consists of 14 residues. V shed 4 bases and J 7 bases; nucleotides not matched to a gene: 4. CDR3 protein: CASSWDRGKQPQHF. CDR3 in DNA: TGTGCCAGCAGCTGGGACAGGGGTAAGCAGCCCCAGCATTTT.

This clonotype was seen only a few times. The chain uses TRBV9 and TRBJ2-5; either TRBD1 or TRBD2 may fit D (5 bases each). The CDR3 is 15 residues long. From germline, CDR1 is SGDLS and CDR2 YYNGEE. V was shortened by 4 bases and J by 1 base, with 14 bases between the two germline ends. CDR3 DNA sequence: TGTGCCAGCAGCTTGGGACGGCAGATCCAAGAGACCCAGTACTTC. It translates to CASSLGRQIQETQYF.

V and J are TRBV20-1 and TRBJ2-7, with 10 bases fitting TRBD2. CDR3 length: 16 residues. Germline V CDR1 and CDR2: DFQATT, SNEGSKA (reference sequence). V shed 1 base, J shed 2 bases, and the junction held 8 bases outside the gene matches. The chain's CDR3 is CSARGGGSGGTYEQYF. For the CDR3, the DNA is TGCAGTGCTAGAGGTGGAGGTAGCGGGGGGACCTACGAGCAGTACTTC.

The chain carries TRBV29-1 and TRBJ2-5, with TRBD2 matching 8 bases. Trimming at V came to 0 bases and at J to 11 bases, leaving 14 bases not matched to a gene. Germline CDR1 SQVTM, CDR2 ANQGSEA. The CDR3 covers 15 residues. The CDR3 DNA reads TGCAGCGTTGAAGATCCCCGGGGGGGCCGAAATGAGCAGTACTTC. It codes for CSVEDPRGGRNEQYF. Looking up the rest from reference TRBV29-1 and TRBJ2-5 gives the full variable domain: SAVISQKPSRDICQRGTSLTIQCQVDSQVTMMFWYRQQPGQSLTLIATANQGSEATYESGFVIDKFPISRPNLTFSTLTVSNMSPEDSSIYLCSVEDPRGGRNEQYFGPGTRLLVL.

The chain uses TRBV18 and TRBJ1-6; tentative D call: TRBD1 (5 bases). V dropped 4 bases and J dropped 8 bases, with 12 bases sitting between them. Looked up from germline, CDR1 is KGHSH and CDR2 is LQKENI. The CDR3 consists of 14 residues. The CDR3 DNA reads TGTGCCAGCTCACGTCAGGGTCCGGATTCACCCCTCCACTTT. Translation: CASSRQGPDSPLHF. Full variable domain (remainder filled in from reference TRBV18 and TRBJ1-6): NAGVMQNPRHLVRRRGQEARLRCSPMKGHSHVYWYRQLPEEGLKFMVYLQKENIIDESGMPKERFSAEFPKEGPSILRIQQVVRGDSAAYFCASSRQGPDSPLHFGNGTRLTVT.

This clonotype was recorded a few times. The V gene is TRBV24-1, the J gene TRBJ2-5, with D maybe TRBD1 (6 bases). Deletions cut 4 bases from V and 9 bases from J, with 17 bases between. The CDR3 runs to 14 residues. CDR1 and CDR2 (germline): KGHDR, SFDVKD. CDR3 nucleotide sequence: TGTGCCACCAGTGACCCAGGACAGCCAGTGGCCCAGTACTTC. This encodes CATSDPGQPVAQYF.

This chain links TRBV20-1 with TRBJ2-7, with 9 bases identical to TRBD2. This CDR3 spans 14 amino acids. The V gene's germline CDR1 is DFQATT and CDR2 SNEGSKA (reference sequence). With 1 base clipped from V and 4 bases from J, the junction kept 5 bases outside the gene matches. The CDR3 DNA reads TGCAGTGCTAGAGGTGTAGCGGGAGAATACGAGCAGTACTTC. Amino acids: CSARGVAGEYEQYF.